This paragraph covers one TCR beta chain sequence. Its antigen is undetermined. These data are taken from a study of shared clonotypes between healthy human individuals. Background on the study: Three plates were used per donor for CD4 naive, three for CD4 memory, two for CD8 naive and one for CD8 memory. Whole-study results and caveats: When naive CD4 clonotypes were compared across a few donors, 4% to 6.5% were shared.

CD4+ cells were split into CD45RA+ naive and CD45RA-negative memory subsets. Germline assignment: CDR1 LNHDA and CDR2 SQIVND (reference sequence). Trimming removed 6 bases from V and 4 bases from J, with 12 bases in between. The CDR3 covers 14 residues. The assay was immunoSEQ multiplex PCR, and TCRdb's table has in-frame clones only and misses some. The repertoire consists of approximately 700,000 clones, with more than 70% occurring once and the leading ten covering roughly 2%. The sequencing sample was made of memory CD4+ T cells sorted from blood. The subset: CD45RA-negative fraction. The clonotype comes from a woman aged 25 to 39 in good health. The chain has TRBV19 and TRBJ2-2; weak D call: TRBD1 (6 bases). CDR3 nucleotides: TGTGCCAGTAGCTCGACAGGAGCCACCGGGGAGCTGTTTTTT. Protein sequence: CASSSTGATGELFF.